This is a list of T cell receptor beta chains from one sample in a study of T cell repertoires in cytomegalovirus infection. TCRdb re-called the reads through MiXCR, storing one row per CDR3 protein. The table records around 450,000 distinct CDR3 sequences, approximately 10% of them present only once. The sample taken for sequencing was PBMCs. These receptors originate from a human donor in good health (CMV status not recorded). Some clones in this sample may be carry-over from other donors' samples. Both conserved end residues are part of each CDR3. D genes are given only for firm matches. Expanded clones are given a class, and other clones once, few, many or no size at all.

TGTGCCAGCAGCTTTCTCCGCGGGGGCACTGAAGCTTTCTTT	CASSFLRGGTEAFF	TRBJ1-1	many	TRBV7-2	-
TGTGCCAGCAGCCGACAGGGGATAAGATCACCCCTCCACTTT	CASSRQGIRSPLHF	TRBJ1-6	many	TRBV11-2	TRBD1
TGTGCCAGCAGCTCGTTCGCGGGGGACAATGAGCAGTTCTTC	CASSSFAGDNEQFF	TRBJ2-1	many	TRBV7-2	TRBD2
TGTGCCAGCAGCTTAGGGGGGCGGACGGGTGCGGACTATGGCTACACCTTC	CASSLGGRTGADYGYTF	TRBJ1-2	many	TRBV11-2	-
TGTGCCATCAGTGATACAGGGGTCCCCCTCTTCAATGAGCAGTTCTTC	CAISDTGVPLFNEQFF	TRBJ2-1	many	TRBV10-3	TRBD1
TGTGCCAGCGGCGGGGACAGGGATAACGCTTTCTTT	CASGGDRDNAFF	TRBJ1-1	many	TRBV7-8	TRBD1
TGTGCCAGCAGTTTACCCCTTGACAGGGAGCGGCTATCCTACGAGCAGTACTTC	CASSLPLDRERLSYEQYF	TRBJ2-7	-	TRBV27	TRBD1
TGTGCCAGCAGCGAGGACAGGGATGAAAAACTGTTTTTT	CASSEDRDEKLFF	TRBJ1-4	many	TRBV12-3/TRBV12-4	TRBD1
TGCGCCAGCAGCTGGACGGGACAGGGGGTTTCCTACGAGCAGTACTTC	CASSWTGQGVSYEQYF	TRBJ2-7	once	TRBV5-1	TRBD1
TGTGCCAGCAGCTCCGGGACTGAAGCTTTCTTT	CASSSGTEAFF	TRBJ1-1	many	TRBV4-2	-